The next 4 T cell receptor beta chains were all read from a single sample in a study of blood T cell repertoires in COVID-19. Only in-frame clones appear in the TCRdb table, and some are missing; sequencing was by immunoSEQ multiplex PCR. The sample holds just over 250,000 clones, about 86% seen once. Sequencing was done on a sample of PBMCs or T cells enriched from blood (not recorded which). The receptors were sampled from a man younger than 45 with acute COVID-19.

The chain is built from TRBV24-1 and TRBJ2-2, with 10 bases matching TRBD1. In germline, CDR1 is KGHDR, CDR2 SFDVKD. The CDR3 contains 17 residues. The junction had 8 bases not matched to a gene; V was cut back by 2 bases and J by 6 bases. In DNA, the CDR3 is TGTGCCACCAGTGATTACGCAGGGACAGGGGAGGCCGGGGAGCTGTTTTTT. This encodes CATSDYAGTGEAGELFF.

V gene TRBV4-1 combines with J gene TRBJ1-1, with D possibly matching TRBD1 (6 bases). Trimming stripped 0 bases from V and 1 base from J, with 9 bases between. Germline assignment: CDR1 MGHRA and CDR2 YSYEKL. The CDR3 runs to 15 residues. CDR3 residues: CASSQEGAANTEAFF. CDR3 nucleotide sequence: TGCGCCAGCAGCCAAGAGGGGGCTGCGAACACTGAAGCTTTCTTT.

The chain has TRBV7-2 and TRBJ1-6; possibly TRBD1 for D (6 bases). V lost 5 bases to trimming and J lost 7 bases, with 12 bases between them. The CDR3 consists of 14 residues. CDR1 SGHTA and CDR2 FQGNSA come from the germline V gene. The CDR3 DNA follows: TGTGCCAGCAGCCAGGACAGTATAAATTCACCCCTCCACTTT. This gives the protein CASSQDSINSPLHF.

The V gene is TRBV27, the J gene TRBJ1-6, with no clear D. The CDR3 totals 16 residues. V shed 5 bases and J shed 7 bases, with 18 bases lying between them. Germline V gene lookup returns CDR1 MNHEY and CDR2 SMNVEV (reference sequence). Here the CDR3 DNA reads TGTGCCAGCAGTCGGGGTCTGAGGTTGTCCAATTCACCCCTCCACTTT. It encodes CASSRGLRLSNSPLHF.